This T cell receptor beta chain is from a study of blood T cell repertoires in COVID-19. Study-level information: PBMCs, B-cell-depleted T cells, or T cells were the source of the cDNA or gDNA that made up the material.

CDR1 and CDR2 (germline): MDHEN, SYDVKM. The CDR3 runs to 14 residues. Trimming removed 5 bases from V and 1 base from J, with 9 bases in between. Some clones are missing from TCRdb's copy, which holds only in-frame ones; the method was immunoSEQ multiplex PCR. The sample has 350,000 to 450,000 clones, about 88% seen once. The rearrangement joins TRBV28 to TRBJ2-1, with D tentatively TRBD2 (6 bases). The clonotype was recovered from a woman between 35 and 50 years old with COVID-19, enrolled during active disease. The specimen sequenced was peripheral blood. The CDR3 nucleotides are TGTGCCAGCAGTCGTAGCGGATCCTACAATGAGCAGTTCTTC. Residues: CASSRSGSYNEQFF.